This TCR beta chain was sequenced in a study of Ad26.COV2.S vaccination and SARS-CoV-2 variants. Measured with immunoSEQ multiplex PCR; TCRdb has only the in-frame clones, and not every one. The sample has about 680,000 clones; 80% to 90% are singletons. V shed 3 bases and J 6 bases; nucleotides not matched to a gene: 8. Per the germline V gene, CDR1 is ENHRY and CDR2 is SYGVKD. This CDR3 has 14 amino acids. Treatment here: approximately 18 received Ad26.COV2.S at low or high dose, single or two shots; roughly 5 received placebo; per-sample allocation not given. Sampling took place 63 days after the first vaccine or placebo injection.

The source material was peripheral blood, sampled in a trial of Ad26.COV2.S vaccine versus placebo. The TCR comes from a person between 18 and 59 years old who received the Ad26.COV2.S COVID-19 vaccine or a placebo. The V and J genes are TRBV10-3 and TRBJ2-7; 7 nucleotides match TRBD1. DNA of the CDR3: TGTGCCATCAGTGATCTAGAGGGGGCCTTCGAGCAGTACTTC. It encodes CAISDLEGAFEQYF.